The rows below give T cell receptor beta chains drawn from one sample of a study of shared clonotypes between healthy human individuals. The data were produced by immunoSEQ multiplex PCR, yet TCRdb's version contains in-frame clones alone and is incomplete. The sample consists of under 1,100,000 clones, roughly 75% of them appearing once. The material sequenced was memory CD4+ T cells sorted from blood. The receptors here all came from a man between 18 and 29 years old in good health. Both conserved end residues are part of each CDR3. Fields, in order: CDR3 protein, D gene, V gene. D genes are given only for firm matches.

CDR3aa: CASSEDRAGGLRETQYF
d_gene: TRBD2
v_gene: TRBV6-1

CDR3aa: CAWSGTGPYGYTF
d_gene: TRBD1
v_gene: TRBV30

CDR3aa: CAARQRVFPGELFF
d_gene: -
v_gene: TRBV30

CDR3aa: CASSPTSGTTQYF
d_gene: TRBD2
v_gene: TRBV27

CDR3aa: CASSLPGGRGYTF
d_gene: -
v_gene: TRBV28

CDR3aa: CASSEGQYTEAFF
d_gene: TRBD1
v_gene: TRBV6-1

CDR3aa: CASSPGQGEAYGYTF
d_gene: TRBD1
v_gene: TRBV7-9

CDR3aa: CAWSPRLSGIGEQFF
d_gene: TRBD2
v_gene: TRBV30

CDR3aa: CASSARWGEQFF
d_gene: -
v_gene: TRBV5-6

CDR3aa: CATGLAGAQETQYF
d_gene: TRBD2
v_gene: TRBV10-3

CDR3aa: CASSLEGAYEQYF
d_gene: -
v_gene: TRBV5-1

CDR3aa: CASSTGANVLTF
d_gene: -
v_gene: TRBV7-8

CDR3aa: CASSIGDEIAGELFF
d_gene: -
v_gene: TRBV19

CDR3aa: CASKRDSDSNQPQHF
d_gene: TRBD1
v_gene: TRBV6-1

CDR3aa: CASSREDGTEAFF
d_gene: -
v_gene: TRBV19

CDR3aa: CASSLLMGELFF
d_gene: -
v_gene: TRBV6-5

CDR3aa: CASSPGMVAGGRETQYF
d_gene: TRBD2
v_gene: TRBV27

CDR3aa: CASSPRQGTEAFF
d_gene: TRBD1
v_gene: TRBV27

CDR3aa: CASSEALLMNTEAFF
d_gene: -
v_gene: TRBV6-1

CDR3aa: CASSMEGPGEAVAYEQYF
d_gene: -
v_gene: TRBV19

CDR3aa: CASSYRGTTGYTF
d_gene: TRBD1
v_gene: TRBV2

CDR3aa: CASSQERGFNYGYTF
d_gene: -
v_gene: TRBV27

CDR3aa: CAIGDSSGGKNIQYF
d_gene: TRBD1
v_gene: TRBV10-3

CDR3aa: CASSLDSPYGYTF
d_gene: -
v_gene: TRBV5-1

CDR3aa: CASSEAALNGYTF
d_gene: -
v_gene: TRBV6-1

CDR3aa: CASSSGADSLYTGELFF
d_gene: -
v_gene: TRBV7-9

CDR3aa: CASSETDRERLFF
d_gene: TRBD1
v_gene: TRBV2

CDR3aa: CASSLSPASTDTQYF
d_gene: -
v_gene: TRBV4-1

CDR3aa: CASSPSGPYEQYF
d_gene: -
v_gene: TRBV4-1

CDR3aa: CASSVKVLPGGYDPTNEKLFF
d_gene: -
v_gene: TRBV9

CDR3aa: CASSFDGRANNEQFF
d_gene: TRBD2
v_gene: TRBV27

CDR3aa: CASSYTGLNSPLHF
d_gene: -
v_gene: TRBV6-6

CDR3aa: CASSIGGSRVGYTF
d_gene: -
v_gene: TRBV19

CDR3aa: CASSYTGTASTDTQYF
d_gene: TRBD1
v_gene: TRBV9

CDR3aa: CASSLGGATDTQYF
d_gene: -
v_gene: TRBV28

CDR3aa: CASSLWISGLAEDNEQFF
d_gene: TRBD2
v_gene: TRBV7-8

CDR3aa: CASSLPGLSTTQYF
d_gene: TRBD2
v_gene: TRBV19

CDR3aa: CASSFGTGGGTEAFF
d_gene: TRBD1
v_gene: TRBV6-5

CDR3aa: CASSTDRGQTDTQYF
d_gene: TRBD1
v_gene: TRBV13

CDR3aa: CASSTGRFGNTEAFF
d_gene: -
v_gene: TRBV19

CDR3aa: CASTGLVNTGELFF
d_gene: TRBD2
v_gene: TRBV2

CDR3aa: CASSLYRPNSYNEQFF
d_gene: -
v_gene: TRBV5-4

CDR3aa: CASKGNYGYTF
d_gene: -
v_gene: TRBV6-5

CDR3aa: CASSQAGTKNDEQFF
d_gene: -
v_gene: TRBV4-3

CDR3aa: CASSPHIGTYEQYF
d_gene: -
v_gene: TRBV6-4

CDR3aa: CASSSGLGRDYGYTF
d_gene: -
v_gene: TRBV27

CDR3aa: CASTFRGLAGGRQETQYF
d_gene: TRBD2
v_gene: TRBV7-8

CDR3aa: CASSVYQLGGSPLHF
d_gene: -
v_gene: TRBV5-4

CDR3aa: CASSRRTGDLRNSPLHF
d_gene: TRBD1
v_gene: TRBV5-8

CDR3aa: CASSNTGGRTEAFF
d_gene: TRBD1
v_gene: TRBV7-9

CDR3aa: CASSLSQNNEQFF
d_gene: -
v_gene: TRBV5-4

CDR3aa: CASRRDGKDTDTQYF
d_gene: -
v_gene: TRBV11-2

CDR3aa: CAISEAPVAEQFF
d_gene: -
v_gene: TRBV10-3

CDR3aa: CAISEGLSSGRTETQYF
d_gene: TRBD2
v_gene: TRBV10-3